This TCR beta chain comes out of a study of blood T cell repertoires in COVID-19. The method was immunoSEQ multiplex PCR; TCRdb's version includes in-frame clones alone and lacks a portion of them. The table shows about 150,000 clones, with roughly four fifths occurring only once. Trimming removed 4 bases from V and 2 bases from J, with 9 bases in between. The CDR3 contains 14 residues. Per germline, CDR1 LNHDA and CDR2 SQIVND (reference sequence). The rearrangement joins TRBV19 to TRBJ1-5; D is uncertain. This TCR came from a human donor with acute or convalescent COVID-19. The donor label of this sample is uncertain. Material: peripheral blood. This CDR3 is CASSTTSGNQPQHF. The CDR3, as DNA: TGTGCCAGTAGTACTACGTCCGGCAATCAGCCCCAGCATTTT.